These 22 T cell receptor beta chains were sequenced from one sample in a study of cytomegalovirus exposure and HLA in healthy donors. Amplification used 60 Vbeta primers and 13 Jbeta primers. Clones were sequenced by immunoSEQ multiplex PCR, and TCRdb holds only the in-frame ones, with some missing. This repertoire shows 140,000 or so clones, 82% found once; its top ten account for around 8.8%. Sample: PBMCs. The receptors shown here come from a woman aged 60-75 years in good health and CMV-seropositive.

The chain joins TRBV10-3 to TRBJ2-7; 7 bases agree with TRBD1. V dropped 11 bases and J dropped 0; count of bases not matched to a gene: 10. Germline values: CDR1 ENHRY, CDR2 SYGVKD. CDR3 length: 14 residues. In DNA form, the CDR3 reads TGTGCCGTGGGAGCGACAGGGAACTCCTACGAGCAGTACTTC. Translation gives CAVGATGNSYEQYF.

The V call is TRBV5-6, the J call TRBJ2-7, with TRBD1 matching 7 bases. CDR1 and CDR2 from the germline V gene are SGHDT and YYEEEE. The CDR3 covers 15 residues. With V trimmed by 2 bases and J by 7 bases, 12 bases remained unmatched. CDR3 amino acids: CASSFPGQVSGEQYF. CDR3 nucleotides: TGTGCCAGCAGCTTCCCCGGACAGGTCTCGGGAGAGCAGTACTTC.

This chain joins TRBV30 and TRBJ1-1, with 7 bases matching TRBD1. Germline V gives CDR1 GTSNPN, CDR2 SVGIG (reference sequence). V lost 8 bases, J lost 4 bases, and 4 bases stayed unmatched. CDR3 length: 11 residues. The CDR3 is CAGQGGTEAFF. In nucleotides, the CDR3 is TGTGCCGGTCAGGGGGGCACTGAAGCTTTCTTT.

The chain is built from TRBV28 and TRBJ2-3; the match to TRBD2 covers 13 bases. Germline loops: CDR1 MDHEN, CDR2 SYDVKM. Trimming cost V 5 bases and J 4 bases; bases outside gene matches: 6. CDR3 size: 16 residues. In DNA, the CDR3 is TGTGCCAGCAGTGCAAGGACTAGCGGGAGCGCAGATACGCAGTATTTT. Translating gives CASSARTSGSADTQYF.

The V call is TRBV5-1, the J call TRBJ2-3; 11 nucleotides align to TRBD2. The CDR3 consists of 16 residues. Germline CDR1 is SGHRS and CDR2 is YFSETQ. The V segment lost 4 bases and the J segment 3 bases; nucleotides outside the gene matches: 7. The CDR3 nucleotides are TGCGCCAGCAGCCCAGGAGGGACTAGCGGAACAGATACGCAGTATTTT. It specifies CASSPGGTSGTDTQYF.

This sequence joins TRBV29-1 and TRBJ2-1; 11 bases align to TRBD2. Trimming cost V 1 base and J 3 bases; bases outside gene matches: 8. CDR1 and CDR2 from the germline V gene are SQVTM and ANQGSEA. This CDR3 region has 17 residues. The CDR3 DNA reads TGCAGCGTTGAAGGGCTAGCGGGAGGTCCTAACTACAATGAGCAGTTCTTC. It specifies CSVEGLAGGPNYNEQFF.

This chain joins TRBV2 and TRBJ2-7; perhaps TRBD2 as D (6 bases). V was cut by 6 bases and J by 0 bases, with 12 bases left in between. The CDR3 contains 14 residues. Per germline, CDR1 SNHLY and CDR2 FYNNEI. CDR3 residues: CASRGGRGSYEQYF. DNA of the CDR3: TGTGCCAGCAGGGGGGGTCGGGGCTCCTACGAGCAGTACTTC. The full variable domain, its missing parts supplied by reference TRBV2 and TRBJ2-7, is EPEVTQTPSHQVTQMGQEVILRCVPISNHLYFYWYRQILGQKVEFLVSFYNNEISEKSEIFDDQFSVERPDGSNFTLKIRSTKLEDSAMYFCASRGGRGSYEQYFGPGTRLTVT.

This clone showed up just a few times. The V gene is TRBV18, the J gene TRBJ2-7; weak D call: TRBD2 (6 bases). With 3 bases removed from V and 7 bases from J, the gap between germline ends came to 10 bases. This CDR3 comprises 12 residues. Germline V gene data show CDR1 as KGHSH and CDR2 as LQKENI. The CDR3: CASSPAAGEQYF. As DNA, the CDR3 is TGTGCCAGCTCACCGGCTGCGGGGGAGCAGTACTTC.

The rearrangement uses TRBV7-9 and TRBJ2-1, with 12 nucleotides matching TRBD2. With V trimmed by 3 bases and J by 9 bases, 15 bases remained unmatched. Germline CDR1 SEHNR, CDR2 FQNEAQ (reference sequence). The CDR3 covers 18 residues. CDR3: CASSFSPRLAGDISEQFF. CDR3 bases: TGTGCCAGCAGCTTCTCACCGAGACTAGCGGGAGATATCAGTGAGCAGTTCTTC. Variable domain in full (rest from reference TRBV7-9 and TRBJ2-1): DTGVSQNPRHKITKRGQNVTFRCDPISEHNRLYWYRQTLGQGPEFLTYFQNEAQLEKSRLLSDRFSAERPKGSFSTLEIQRTEQGDSAMYLCASSFSPRLAGDISEQFFGPGTRLTVL.

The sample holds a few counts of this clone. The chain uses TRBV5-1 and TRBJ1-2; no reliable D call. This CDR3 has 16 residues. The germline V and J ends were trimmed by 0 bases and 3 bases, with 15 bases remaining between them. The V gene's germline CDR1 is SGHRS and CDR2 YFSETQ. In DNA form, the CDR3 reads TGCGCCAGCAGCTTGGATTGGACGGAGGCTTACTATGGCTACACCTTC. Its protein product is CASSLDWTEAYYGYTF.

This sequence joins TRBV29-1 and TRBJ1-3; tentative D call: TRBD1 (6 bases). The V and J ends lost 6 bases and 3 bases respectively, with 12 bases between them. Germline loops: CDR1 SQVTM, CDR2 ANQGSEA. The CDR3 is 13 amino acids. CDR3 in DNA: TGCAGCGTGTTGACAGGTAGTGGAAACACCATATATTTT. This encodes CSVLTGSGNTIYF.

The CDR3 DNA reads as TGTGCCAGCAGCTTCGGGGGAGTGGAGTACTTC. This codes for CASSFGGVEYF. J is TRBJ2-7 and V is TRBV5-5; the D gene is possibly TRBD2 (6 bases). V lost 2 bases to trimming and J lost 11 bases, with 11 bases between them. CDR3 length: 11 residues. Germline CDR1 and CDR2: SGHKS and YYEKEE (reference sequence). The full variable domain, its missing parts supplied by reference TRBV5-5 and TRBJ2-7, is DAGVTQSPTHLIKTRGQQVTLRCSPISGHKSVSWYQQVLGQGPQFIFQYYEKEERGRGNFPDRFSARQFPNYSSELNVNALLLGDSALYLCASSFGGVEYFGPGTRLTVT.

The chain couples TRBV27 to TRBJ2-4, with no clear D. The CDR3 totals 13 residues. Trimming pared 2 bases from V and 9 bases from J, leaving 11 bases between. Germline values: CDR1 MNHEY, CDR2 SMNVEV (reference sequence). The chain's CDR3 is CASSLNALSIQYF. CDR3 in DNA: TGTGCCAGCAGTTTAAATGCGCTTAGCATTCAGTACTTC.

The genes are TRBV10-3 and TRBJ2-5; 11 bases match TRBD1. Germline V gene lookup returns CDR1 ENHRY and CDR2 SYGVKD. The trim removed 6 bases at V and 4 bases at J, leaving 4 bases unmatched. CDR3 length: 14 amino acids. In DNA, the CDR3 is TGTGCCATCAGAGGGACAGGGGGTGGAGAGACCCAGTACTTC. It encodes CAIRGTGGGETQYF.

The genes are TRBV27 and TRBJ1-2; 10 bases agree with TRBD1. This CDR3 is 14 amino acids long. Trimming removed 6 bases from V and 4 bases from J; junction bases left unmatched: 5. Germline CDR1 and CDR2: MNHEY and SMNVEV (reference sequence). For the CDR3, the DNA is TGTGCCAGCAGGACAGGGGGCGGCGTCTATGGCTACACCTTC. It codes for CASRTGGGVYGYTF.

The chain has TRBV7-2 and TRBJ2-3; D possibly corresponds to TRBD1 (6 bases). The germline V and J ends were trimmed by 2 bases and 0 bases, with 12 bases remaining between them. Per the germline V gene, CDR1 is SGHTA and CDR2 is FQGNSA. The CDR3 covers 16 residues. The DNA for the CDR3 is TGTGCCAGCAGCTTACGACCCGGGACAAGCACAGATACGCAGTATTTT. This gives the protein CASSLRPGTSTDTQYF.

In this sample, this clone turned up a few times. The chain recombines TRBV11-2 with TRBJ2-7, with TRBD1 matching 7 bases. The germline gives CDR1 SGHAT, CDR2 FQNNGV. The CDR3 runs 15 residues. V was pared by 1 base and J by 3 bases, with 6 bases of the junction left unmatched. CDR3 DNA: TGTGCCAGCAGCTTAGTCTTGGGACAGCTCTACGAGCAGTACTTC. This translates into CASSLVLGQLYEQYF.

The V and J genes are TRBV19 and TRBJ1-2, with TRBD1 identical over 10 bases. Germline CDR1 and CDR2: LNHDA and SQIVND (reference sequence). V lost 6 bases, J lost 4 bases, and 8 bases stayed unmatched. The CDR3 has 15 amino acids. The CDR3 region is CASSPGQGRVYGYTF. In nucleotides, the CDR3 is TGTGCCAGTAGCCCGGGACAGGGGCGAGTCTATGGCTACACCTTC.

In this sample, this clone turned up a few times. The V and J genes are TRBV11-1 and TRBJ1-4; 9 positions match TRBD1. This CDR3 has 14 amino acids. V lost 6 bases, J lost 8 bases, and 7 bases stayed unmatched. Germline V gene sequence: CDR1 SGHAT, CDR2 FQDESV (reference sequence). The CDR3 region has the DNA TGTGCCAGCAGTCGCAGGACAGGGGAGGAAAAACTGTTTTTT. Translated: CASSRRTGEEKLFF.

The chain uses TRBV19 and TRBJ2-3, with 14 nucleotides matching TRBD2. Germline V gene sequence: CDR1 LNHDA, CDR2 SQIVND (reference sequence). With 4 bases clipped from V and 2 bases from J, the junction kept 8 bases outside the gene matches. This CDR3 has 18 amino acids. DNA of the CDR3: TGTGCCAGTAGTACGACTAGCGGGAGGGCTTTGCCCACAGATACGCAGTATTTT. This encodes CASSTTSGRALPTDTQYF.

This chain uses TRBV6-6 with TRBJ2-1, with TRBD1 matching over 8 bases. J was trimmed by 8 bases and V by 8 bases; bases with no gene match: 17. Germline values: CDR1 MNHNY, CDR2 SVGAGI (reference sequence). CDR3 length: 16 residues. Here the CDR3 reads CASHSPDRGFGDEQFF. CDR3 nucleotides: TGTGCCAGCCACTCTCCCGACAGGGGTTTCGGGGATGAGCAGTTCTTC.

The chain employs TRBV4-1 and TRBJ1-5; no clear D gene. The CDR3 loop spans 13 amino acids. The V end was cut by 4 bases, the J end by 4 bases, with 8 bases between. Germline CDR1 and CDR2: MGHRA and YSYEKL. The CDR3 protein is CASSLGRNQPQHF. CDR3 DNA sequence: TGCGCCAGCAGCCTCGGGAGAAATCAGCCCCAGCATTTT.